This T cell receptor beta chain is drawn from a study of graft-versus-host responses after intestinal transplantation. Study at large: Induction with anti-thymocyte globulin, then tacrolimus and steroids for roughly 3 years, was given to all recipients. General study findings and limits: Recipient bone marrow held GvH clones, some seen earlier in ileum or blood. Early post-transplant declines in HvG were associated with peak levels of circulating GvH clones.

A note on this clone: Its antigen is not known.

This table comes from immunoSEQ multiplex PCR, and its TCRdb copy is limited to in-frame clones, with some not included. The table lists around 87,000 clones, 92% of them singletons, with around 0.38% in the top ten. Germline V gene sequence: CDR1 MGHRA, CDR2 YSYEKL. The CDR3 extends over 14 amino acids. Trimming shortened V by 0 bases and J by 6 bases, and 11 bases separated the two germline ends. The V gene is TRBV4-1, the J gene TRBJ1-2, with D possibly being TRBD1 (5 bases). Sequences were derived from unstimulated CD8+ T cells sorted from spleen or lymph node cells, sampled before transplant. The receptor was derived from a human donor who was the organ donor for an intestinal transplant. CDR3 loop: CASSQEGALDGYTF. The DNA of the CDR3 is TGCGCCAGCAGCCAAGAAGGGGCCCTGGATGGCTACACCTTC.